This T cell receptor (beta chain) was recovered during a study of PD-L1 blockade in urothelial cancer (TCRdb year 2017). Regarding the research as a whole: Therapy was started around 2014 for all patients, and atezolizumab 1,200 mg was administered intravenously every 3 weeks. About 90% of the 29 patients were identified as males with urothelial cancer of bladder origin, and a prior smoking history was reported by 18 of 29 patients. Blood samples were analyzed at two time points: 3 weeks after treatment start (second dose) and 6 weeks after treatment start. Blood samples gave median yields of approximately 130,000 T cells and 82,636 unique TCRs, along with a median clonality of 0.080. Some 30 patients had pretreatment blood TCR-seq, some 25 had at least one posttreatment blood collection, and some 25 had tumor TCR-seq. Durable clinical benefit was defined as a progression-free survival longer than 6 months, and TCR features were additionally tested against progression-free survival and overall survival. The study, an exploratory multi-omic analysis, examined somatic, immune and clinical correlates of response to PD-L1 blockade with atezolizumab in urothelial cancer. Durable clinical benefit was achieved by nine patients and was not achieved by 20 patients. An ECOG performance status of 0 or 1 was recorded for the patients, and 0 to 3 prior chemotherapy regimens had been received by the patients. Pretreatment tumor samples and matched peripheral blood, collected serially before and after atezolizumab treatment, underwent TCR sequencing. In the same patients, whole exome sequencing and RNA sequencing of pretreatment tumors were performed in addition to TCR sequencing.

A note on this clone: No antigen is known for it. Nothing much larger sits one base from this clone, and base qualities are not available.

V ends up 9 bases short and J 1 base short, with an unmatched junction base count of 4. Reading from cysteine to phenylalanine, the CDR3 counts 16 amino acids. The entry retains the CDR3 DNA only, 48 bases that are in frame from base 1. CDR1 LNHDA and CDR2 SQIVND were looked up in the germline V gene (reference sequence). What the authors observed across the whole study: Among patients with durable benefit, tumor-associated TCR clones showed greater expansion in peripheral blood 3 weeks after treatment started (n = 22, p = 0.022). Because of the small sample size (n ≈ 30) and the many exploratory analyses performed, the results are intended to be regarded as hypothesis-generating. A pretreatment peripheral blood TCR clonality below the median was linked to improved progression-free and overall survival.

Synthetic TCR analog templates were spiked into each PCR to estimate absolute template abundance from read counts. TCRbeta CDR3 regions were amplified from genomic DNA with bias-controlled V and J gene primers using the immunoSEQ assay. Sequencing of rearranged TCRbeta segments was done at approximately 20X coverage. The study's own analysis went as follows. Sequencing errors were corrected by clustering and CDR3s were annotated against IMGT to assign V, D and J genes. Downstream analyses used only productive TCRbeta rearrangements, leaving out any out-of-frame or stop-codon sequences. Clonality was calculated as one minus the Shannon entropy normalized by the log of the number of unique productive sequences. Clones differing between time points or between blood and tumor were identified using Fisher's exact test with Benjamini-Hochberg correction, with an adjusted p below 0.01 applied as the threshold. The table comes from immuneACCESS by way of TCRdb, which keeps in-frame sequences with V and J called. Part of the clones is missing from these tables; in studies checked, under half for an unresolved V gene and the rest for unknown reasons. For V, J and clone size, that table is used; D and trimming come from the DNA. The sample data list more than 95,000 clones, and more than 85% of these were observed just once. The ten most abundant clones make up 1.5% to 2% of the sample.

The sample's time point, from its label and the paper: peripheral blood 6 weeks after treatment start. A cohort of about 30 patients with locally advanced or metastatic urothelial carcinoma, treated at Memorial Sloan Kettering on a trial protocol, was included. Peripheral blood mononuclear cells were collected pretreatment and during treatment, with between 1 and 8 total time points obtained per patient. The Qiagen DNeasy Blood extraction kit was used to purify genomic DNA from total PBMCs and from tumor samples. PBMCs were collected pretreatment and during treatment, and were isolated and stored as previously described.

The rearranged segments are TRBV19 and TRBJ2-6, and TRBD1 matches 12 of the central bases. Sequenced material: PBMCs, taken around atezolizumab (anti-PD-L1) treatment. This TCR derives from a man aged 55 to 69 with urothelial cancer. The nucleotide sequence is given as TGTGCCAGCCGGGACAGGGGGCTGTCTGGGGCCAACGTCCTGACTTTC. The encoded protein is CASRDRGLSGANVLTF.